The clone carrying this T cell receptor (beta chain) has more than one count but fewer than ten. Its antigen is still unknown. V lost 8 bases, J lost 6 bases, and 19 bases lay in between. There are 14 residues in the CDR3. The data originate from a study of T cell repertoires in cytomegalovirus infection. Study background: Evidence of both CMV infection and a matching HLA type came from public TCR beta signatures. Study-wide points: What dominated the ex vivo response were HLA-C-restricted CMV-specific TCR beta clonotypes. Adding up the frequency of public TCR beta families identified people who carried CMV plus the relevant HLA.

Each CDR3 protein is one row after TCRdb ran MiXCR on the reads. The sample shows approximately 600,000 distinct CDR3 sequences, 35% to 50% of them seen only once. The source is a human donor in good health (CMV status not recorded). Some clones in this sample may be carry-over from other donors' samples. Sequenced here: cultured PBMCs, sampled from culture after CMV antigen stimulation. The V call is TRBV12-3 or TRBV12-4, the J call TRBJ1-1; D is undetermined. In nucleotides, the CDR3 is TGTGCCAGCGGCCTTGGAGGTGGGGTCGCTGAAGCTTTCTTT. As protein: CASGLGGGVAEAFF.